This is a list of T cell receptor beta chains from one sample in a study of blood T cell repertoires in COVID-19. Sequenced by immunoSEQ multiplex PCR; TCRdb stores in-frame clones only, minus some. The sample includes some 83,000 clones, 80% to 85% seen only once; the top ten take approximately 3.3%. Sequenced: peripheral blood. All receptors derive from a man aged 45 to 65 with acute or convalescent COVID-19. Both conserved end residues are part of each CDR3. A D gene is named only where the DNA matches it firmly. Not all rows give a size; the values are once, few, many and, for expanded clones, a class.

clone size | CDR3 length | D gene | J gene | V gene | CDR3 DNA | CDR3 protein
- | 13 | TRBD1 | TRBJ2-1 | TRBV11-3 | TGTGCCAGCAGTCGGGGACAGTACAATGAGCAGTTCTTC | CASSRGQYNEQFF
- | 16 | TRBD1 | TRBJ1-1 | TRBV7-9 | TGTGCCAGCAGCCTCAAACCGGGACAGGGATGGACTGAAGCTTTCTTT | CASSLKPGQGWTEAFF
- | 14 | - | TRBJ1-4 | TRBV27 | TGTGCCAGCAGACCACAGGGCCGAAATGAAAAACTGTTTTTT | CASRPQGRNEKLFF
few | 13 | - | TRBJ1-1 | TRBV19 | TGTGCCAGTAGTGAACAGCAGAACACTGAAGCTTTCTTT | CASSEQQNTEAFF
- | 15 | - | TRBJ2-2 | TRBV28 | TGTGCCAGCACCTCTGGGGGGAGTCGTGGCGGGGAGCTGTTTTTT | CASTSGGSRGGELFF
- | 16 | TRBD2 | TRBJ2-3 | TRBV9 | TGTGCCAGCAGCGTCCGAGCGGGGGGAAACACAGATACGCAGTATTTT | CASSVRAGGNTDTQYF
- | 16 | - | TRBJ1-3 | TRBV5-4 | TGTGCCAGCAGCTCTGGCGGGGGGGCGGTCAGAAACACCATATATTTT | CASSSGGGAVRNTIYF
- | 15 | TRBD2 | TRBJ2-3 | TRBV19 | TGTGCCAGTAGCCTCGGGGGGGTAGGCACAGATACGCAGTATTTT | CASSLGGVGTDTQYF
few | 15 | - | TRBJ2-1 | TRBV7-7 | TGTGCCAGCAGCTTAGGGGTGGACTCAACAAGTGAGCAGTTCTTC | CASSLGVDSTSEQFF
- | 15 | - | TRBJ2-3 | TRBV5-1 | TGCGCCAGCAGCTACGAGGTTCGGGGCACAGATACGCAGTATTTT | CASSYEVRGTDTQYF